This T cell receptor (beta chain) was captured in a study of cytomegalovirus exposure and HLA in healthy donors. Findings of the study overall: A link between a missense DCLRE1C variant and TCR beta V- and J-gene trimming emerged from a later analysis.

On this clone itself: Its matching antigen is unknown.

With 60 Vbeta and 13 Jbeta primers, the PCR was carried out. Some clones are missing from TCRdb's copy, which holds only in-frame ones; the method was immunoSEQ multiplex PCR. The sample yields 120,000 or so clones, 60% to 85% seen once. V was clipped by 3 bases and J by 6 bases, with 20 bases between them. The CDR3 spans 16 residues. Germline lookup yields CDR1 MDHEN and CDR2 SYDVKM. This receptor was obtained from a human donor in good health. The specimen was PBMCs. The chain combines TRBV28 with TRBJ1-2, with a tentative D call TRBD1 (6 bases). The CDR3, as DNA: TGTGCCAGCAGTTTCATTTCAGGGGAGCCTATAGATGGCTACACCTTC. Protein sequence: CASSFISGEPIDGYTF.